These 3 T cell receptor beta chains originate from one sample sequenced in a study of brain T cells in children with intractable seizures. The repertoire was sequenced with immunoSEQ multiplex PCR; TCRdb's copy has only in-frame clones and lacks some. Of under 400,000 clones listed, over 90% are singletons. The time point here: blood from clinic visit 5 months post-surgery; TSC patient then seizure free. The material was peripheral blood, obtained less than 6 months after surgery. Source of these receptors: a boy under two years old with tuberous sclerosis and intractable seizures.

V gene TRBV3-1 (or the pseudogene TRBV3-2) combines with J gene TRBJ1-4; TRBD1 might be the D (5 bases). Germline V gives CDR1 LGHDT, CDR2 YNNKEL (reference sequence). The CDR3 is 17 amino acids. The V gene lost 4 bases and the J gene lost 8 bases, with 23 bases spanning the gap. The DNA of the CDR3 is TGTGCCAGCAGCCCGGCCCAGGGAGGTCCCCAAGGCGAAAAACTGTTTTTT. This translates into CASSPAQGGPQGEKLFF.

The J gene is TRBJ1-1, the V gene TRBV19; perhaps TRBD1 as D (5 bases). CDR1 and CDR2 from the germline V gene are LNHDA and SQIVND (reference sequence). This CDR3 spans 16 amino acids. Trimming removed 5 bases from V and 1 base from J, with 17 bases in between. The CDR3 loop is CASSARQNRGNTEAFF. The CDR3 DNA reads TGTGCCAGTAGTGCAAGACAAAATAGGGGGAACACTGAAGCTTTCTTT.

This clone was found once. The chain is built from TRBV5-8 and TRBJ1-1; possible D gene TRBD1, 5 bases. Germline CDR1 is SGHTS and CDR2 is YDEGEE. V dropped 1 base and J dropped 0 bases, with 22 bases sitting between them. This CDR3 has 19 amino acids. The CDR3 loop reads CASSLIYGTALLMNTEAFF. The CDR3 DNA reads as TGTGCCAGCAGCTTGATCTATGGGACGGCGCTTCTAATGAACACTGAAGCTTTCTTT.